The clone carrying this T cell receptor beta chain was seen just once. Its target is not known. The record originates from a study of blood T cells in healthy people across ages. Findings and limits, study-wide: Leaving the PBMCs unsorted stopped any conclusive comparison of naive versus antigen-experienced cells. Estimated diversity that came from one million T cells was considered an underestimate.

The CDR3 is 15 amino acids. In germline, CDR1 is DFQATT, CDR2 SNEGSKA (reference sequence). V lost 1 base, J lost 7 bases, and 11 bases stayed unmatched. Through a sample-barcoded 5' primer and a J-beta primer mix, a second PCR was run for roughly 6 to 11 cycles. TCRdb used MiXCR to reprocess the 5' RACE reads, holding one entry per CDR3 protein. The profile shows 850,000 to 1,300,000 distinct CDR3 sequences, 40% to 45% of them singletons. The source of this sequence is an older woman in good health. The rearrangement uses TRBV20-1 and TRBJ1-2; the match to TRBD1 covers 8 bases. The sample comprised blood. The CDR3 bases are TGCAGTGCTAGAGTGCCGGGCAGGGGGCCCCGTGGCTACACCTTC. This encodes CSARVPGRGPRGYTF.